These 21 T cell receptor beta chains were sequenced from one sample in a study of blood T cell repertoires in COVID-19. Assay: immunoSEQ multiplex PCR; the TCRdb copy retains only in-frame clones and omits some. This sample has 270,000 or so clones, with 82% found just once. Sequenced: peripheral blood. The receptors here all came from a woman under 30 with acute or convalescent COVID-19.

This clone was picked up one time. The CDR3 is CASSAGTSGTTNEQFF. In DNA, the CDR3 is TGTGCCAGCAGTGCCGGGACTAGCGGGACGACCAATGAGCAGTTCTTC. The chain uses TRBV6-1 and TRBJ2-1, with 13 positions matching TRBD2. V shed 4 bases, J shed 6 bases, and the junction held 6 bases outside the gene matches. Germline V gene sequence: CDR1 MNHNS, CDR2 SASEGT. The CDR3 sequence is 16 residues long.

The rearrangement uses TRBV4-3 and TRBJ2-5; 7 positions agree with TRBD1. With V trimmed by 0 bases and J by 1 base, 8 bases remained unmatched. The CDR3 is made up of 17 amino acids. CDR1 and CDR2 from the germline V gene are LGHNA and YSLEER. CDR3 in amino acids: CASSQDHRGRGQETQYF. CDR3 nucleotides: TGCGCCAGCAGCCAAGATCACAGGGGCCGCGGCCAAGAGACCCAGTACTTC.

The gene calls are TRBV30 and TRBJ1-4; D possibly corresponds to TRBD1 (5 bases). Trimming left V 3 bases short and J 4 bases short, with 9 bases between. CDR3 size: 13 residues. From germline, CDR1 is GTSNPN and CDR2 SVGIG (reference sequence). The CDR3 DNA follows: TGTGCCTGGAGCCCCCAGGGTAATGAAAAACTGTTTTTT. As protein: CAWSPQGNEKLFF. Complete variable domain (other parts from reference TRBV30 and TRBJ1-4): SQTIHQWPATLVQPVGSPLSLECTVEGTSNPNLYWYRQAAGRGLQLLFYSVGIGQISSEVPQNLSASRPQDRQFILSSKKLLLSDSGFYLCAWSPQGNEKLFFGSGTQLSVL.

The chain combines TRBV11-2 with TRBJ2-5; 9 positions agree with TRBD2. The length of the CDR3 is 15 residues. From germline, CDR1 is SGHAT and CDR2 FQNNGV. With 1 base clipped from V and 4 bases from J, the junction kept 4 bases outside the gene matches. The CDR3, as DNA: TGTGCCAGCAGCTTAGGAGGGACTAGCAGAGAGACCCAGTACTTC. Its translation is CASSLGGTSRETQYF.

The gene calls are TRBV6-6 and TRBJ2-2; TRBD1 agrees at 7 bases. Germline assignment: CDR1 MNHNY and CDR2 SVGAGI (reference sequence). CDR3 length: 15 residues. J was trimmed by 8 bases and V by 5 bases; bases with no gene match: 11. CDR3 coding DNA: TGTGCCAGCAGTACCGGACAGGTGAAGGGTGGGGAGCTGTTTTTT. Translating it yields CASSTGQVKGGELFF.

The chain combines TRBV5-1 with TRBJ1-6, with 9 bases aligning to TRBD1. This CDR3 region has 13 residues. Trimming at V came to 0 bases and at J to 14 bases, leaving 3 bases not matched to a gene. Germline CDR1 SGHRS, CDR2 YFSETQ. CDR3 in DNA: TGCGCCAGCAGCTTGGGACAGGGGGGGACCCTCCACTTT. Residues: CASSLGQGGTLHF.

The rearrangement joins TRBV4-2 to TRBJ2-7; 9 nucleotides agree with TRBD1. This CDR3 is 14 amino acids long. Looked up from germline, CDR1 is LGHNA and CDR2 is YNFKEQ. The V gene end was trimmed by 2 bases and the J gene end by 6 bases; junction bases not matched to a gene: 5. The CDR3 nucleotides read TGTGCCAGCAGCCAAATGGGACAGGGTGGCGAGCAGTACTTC. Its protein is CASSQMGQGGEQYF.

CDR3 loop: CAISTGGSVNTEAFF. The CDR3 DNA is TGTGCCATCAGTACTGGGGGCTCCGTGAACACTGAAGCTTTCTTT. The rearrangement joins TRBV10-3 to TRBJ1-1, with D possibly TRBD1 on 6 matching bases. The germline V gene encodes CDR1 ENHRY and CDR2 SYGVKD. The CDR3 length is 15 residues. V dropped 5 bases and J dropped 0 bases, with 13 bases sitting between them.

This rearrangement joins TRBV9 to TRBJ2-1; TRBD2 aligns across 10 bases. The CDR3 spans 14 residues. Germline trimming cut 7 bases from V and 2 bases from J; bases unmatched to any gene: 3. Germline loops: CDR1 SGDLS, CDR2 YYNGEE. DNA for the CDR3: TGTGCCAGCGGTACTAGCGGGGCCTACAATGAGCAGTTCTTC. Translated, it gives CASGTSGAYNEQFF.

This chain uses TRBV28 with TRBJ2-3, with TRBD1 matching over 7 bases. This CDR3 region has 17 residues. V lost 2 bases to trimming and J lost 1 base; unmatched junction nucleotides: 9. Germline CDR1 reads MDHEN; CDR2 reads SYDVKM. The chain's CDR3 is CASSLAYWDSRTDTQYF. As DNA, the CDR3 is TGTGCCAGCAGTTTAGCCTACTGGGACAGCCGCACAGATACGCAGTATTTT.

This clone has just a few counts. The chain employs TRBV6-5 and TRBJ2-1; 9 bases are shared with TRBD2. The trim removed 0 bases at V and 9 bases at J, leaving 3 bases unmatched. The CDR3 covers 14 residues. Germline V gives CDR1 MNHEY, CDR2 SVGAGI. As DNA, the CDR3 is TGTGCCAGCAGTTACTCAGCTAGCGGGACTGAGCAGTTCTTC. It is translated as CASSYSASGTEQFF.

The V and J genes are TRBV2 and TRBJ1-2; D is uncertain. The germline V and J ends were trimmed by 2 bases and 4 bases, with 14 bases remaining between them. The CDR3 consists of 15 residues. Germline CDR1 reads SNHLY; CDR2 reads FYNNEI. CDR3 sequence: CASSEMGLGSYGYTF. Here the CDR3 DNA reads TGTGCCAGCAGTGAAATGGGCTTGGGGAGCTATGGCTACACCTTC.

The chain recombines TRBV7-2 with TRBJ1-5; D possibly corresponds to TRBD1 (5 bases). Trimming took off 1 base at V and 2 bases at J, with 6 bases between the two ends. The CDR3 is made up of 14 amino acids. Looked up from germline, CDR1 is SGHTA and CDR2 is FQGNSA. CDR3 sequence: CASSLGGGNQPQHF. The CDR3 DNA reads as TGTGCCAGCAGCTTAGGGGGCGGCAATCAGCCCCAGCATTTT.

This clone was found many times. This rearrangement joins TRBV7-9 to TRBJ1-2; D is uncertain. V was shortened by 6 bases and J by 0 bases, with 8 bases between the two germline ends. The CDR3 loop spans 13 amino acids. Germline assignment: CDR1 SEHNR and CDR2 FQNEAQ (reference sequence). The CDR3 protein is CASRAASNYGYTF. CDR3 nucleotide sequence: TGTGCCAGCAGGGCGGCTTCTAACTATGGCTACACCTTC.

CDR3 sequence reads: CASSSGQGGPFYNEQFF. CDR3 DNA: TGTGCCAGCAGTTCGGGACAGGGGGGCCCCTTTTACAATGAGCAGTTCTTC. V is TRBV27 and J is TRBJ2-1; 11 positions agree with TRBD1. Germline CDR1 and CDR2: MNHEY and SMNVEV (reference sequence). This CDR3 contains 17 residues. V dropped 4 bases and J dropped 4; count of bases not matched to a gene: 9.

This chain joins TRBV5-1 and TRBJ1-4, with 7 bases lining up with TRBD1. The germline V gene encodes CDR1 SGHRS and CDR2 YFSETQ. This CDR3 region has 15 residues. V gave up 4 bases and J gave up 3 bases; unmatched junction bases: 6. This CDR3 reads CASSIDRAANEKLFF. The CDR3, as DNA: TGCGCCAGCAGCATCGACAGGGCTGCTAATGAAAAACTGTTTTTT.

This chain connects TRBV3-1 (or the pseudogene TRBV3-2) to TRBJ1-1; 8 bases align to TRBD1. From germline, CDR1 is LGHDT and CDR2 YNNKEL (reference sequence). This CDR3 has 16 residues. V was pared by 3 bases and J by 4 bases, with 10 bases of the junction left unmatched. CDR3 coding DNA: TGTGCCAGCAGCCAGCCATGCCCAGGGGGCGGCACTGAAGCTTTCTTT. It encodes CASSQPCPGGGTEAFF.

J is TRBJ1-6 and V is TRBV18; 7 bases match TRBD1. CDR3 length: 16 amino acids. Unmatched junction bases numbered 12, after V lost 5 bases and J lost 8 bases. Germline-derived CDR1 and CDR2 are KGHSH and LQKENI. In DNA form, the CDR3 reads TGTGCCAGCTCAGGAACGAGACAGGGTAACGATTCACCCCTCCACTTT. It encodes CASSGTRQGNDSPLHF.

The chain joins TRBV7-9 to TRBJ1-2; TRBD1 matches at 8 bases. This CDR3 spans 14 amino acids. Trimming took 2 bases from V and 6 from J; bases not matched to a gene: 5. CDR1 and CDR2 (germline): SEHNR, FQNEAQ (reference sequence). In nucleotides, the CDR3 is TGTGCCAGCAGCTTATTAGTCAGGGGGCATGGCTACACCTTC. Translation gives CASSLLVRGHGYTF.

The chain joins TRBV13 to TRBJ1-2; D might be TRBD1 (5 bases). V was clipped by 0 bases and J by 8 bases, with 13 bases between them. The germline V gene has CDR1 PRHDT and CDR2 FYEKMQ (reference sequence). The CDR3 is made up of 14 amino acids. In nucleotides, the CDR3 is TGTGCCAGCAGCTTAGGCTACGCAGGGAGGGGCTACACCTTC. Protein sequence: CASSLGYAGRGYTF.

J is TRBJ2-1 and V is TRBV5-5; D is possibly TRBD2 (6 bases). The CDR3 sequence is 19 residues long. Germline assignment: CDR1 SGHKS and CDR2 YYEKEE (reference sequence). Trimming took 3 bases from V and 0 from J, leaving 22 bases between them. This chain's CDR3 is CASSSHNRAGGSSYNEQFF. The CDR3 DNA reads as TGTGCCAGCAGCTCCCATAACCGCGCCGGGGGAAGCTCCTACAATGAGCAGTTCTTC.